This entry lists 22 T cell receptor beta chains sequenced from one sample in a study of T cell clusters in autoimmune cytopenias. Multiplex touch-down PCR amplified TRB using TRB-A and TRB-B pools in one tube. TCRdb re-called the multiplex PCR reads; one entry per CDR3 protein, DNA not given. In all, the sample yields roughly 6,900 distinct CDR3 sequences. Each sample's input was around 270 ng genomic DNA, about 38,000 genome equivalents. These records were also assigned to another study, of T cell repertoires in aging, cancer and after chemotherapy.

Sequenced material: peripheral blood. These TCRs come from a human donor in good health.

The chain employs TRBV30 and TRBJ2-7. Germline values: CDR1 GTSNPN, CDR2 SVGIG (reference sequence). The CDR3 is made up of 17 amino acids. The CDR3: CAWSVRFPGQGSYEQYF.

V usage is TRBV12-3 or TRBV12-4 and J usage is TRBJ2-7; checking the TCRdb D call of TRBD1 is not possible without DNA. The CDR3 extends over 12 amino acids. CDR3 residues: CASTGQSYEQYF.

This chain connects TRBV5-1 to TRBJ2-3. Germline loops: CDR1 SGHRS, CDR2 YFSETQ. CDR3 length equals 15 residues. This CDR3 reads CASSFRGMATDTQYF.

This clonotype is deemed medium-sized by its frequency. The chain uses TRBV5-5 and TRBJ2-5; as DNA is missing, the TRBD1 call by TCRdb cannot be tested. Per germline, CDR1 SGHKS and CDR2 YYEKEE (reference sequence). The CDR3 contains 15 residues. CDR3 residues: CASRRLQGGGETQYF.

The chain employs TRBV5-5 and TRBJ2-3. This CDR3 comprises 14 residues. CDR1 SGHKS and CDR2 YYEKEE come from the germline V gene (reference sequence). The chain's CDR3 is CASSLEVGTDTQYF.

Its frequency marks this clonotype as medium-sized (0.01 to 0.1%). The chain employs TRBV19 and TRBJ2-2; the D call from TCRdb, TRBD1, cannot be confirmed without DNA. Germline V lookup: CDR1 LNHDA, CDR2 SQIVND (reference sequence). This CDR3 is 15 amino acids long. CDR3 residues: CASTGAVGNTGELFF.

By frequency, this clonotype registers medium-sized. The chain is built from TRBV19 and TRBJ1-1; the TCRdb call, TRBD1, lacks DNA for checking. Germline CDR1 and CDR2: LNHDA and SQIVND (reference sequence). The CDR3 is made up of 13 amino acids. The CDR3 region is CASRDRGNTEAFF.

Measured by frequency, this clonotype is medium-sized. This rearrangement joins TRBV29-1 to TRBJ2-2; TCRdb outputs TRBD1, but without DNA this stays unchecked. Germline V gives CDR1 SQVTM, CDR2 ANQGSEA. CDR3 length equals 15 residues. The chain's CDR3 is CSVYGAIPNTGELFF.

CDR3 sequence reads: CASSPRTGGGEKLFF. The chain uses TRBV7-6 and TRBJ1-4; TCRdb picks TRBD1, but there is no DNA to check that call. CDR1 and CDR2 (germline): SGHVS, FNYEAQ. The CDR3 has 15 amino acids. Using reference TRBV7-6 and TRBJ1-4 for the parts outside the CDR3, the full variable domain is GAGVSQSPRYKVTKRGQDVALRCDPISGHVSLYWYRQALGQGPEFLTYFNYEAQQDKSGLPNDRFSAERPEGSISTLTIQRTEQRDSAMYRCASSPRTGGGEKLFFGSGTQLSVL.

The chain links TRBV5-6 to TRBJ1-1; no DNA is available, so the TRBD1 call from TCRdb remains unchecked. CDR3 length: 16 amino acids. The V gene's germline CDR1 is SGHDT and CDR2 YYEEEE. The CDR3 loop is CASSPDRGWRNTEAFF. The complete variable domain, with remaining parts taken from reference TRBV5-6 and TRBJ1-1, reads DAGVTQSPTHLIKTRGQQVTLRCSPKSGHDTVSWYQQALGQGPQFIFQYYEEEERQRGNFPDRFSGHQFPNYSSELNVNALLLGDSALYLCASSPDRGWRNTEAFFGQGTRLTVV.

J is TRBJ1-4 and V is TRBV5-4; absent DNA, TCRdb's TRBD1 call cannot be checked. Germline CDR1 is SGHNT and CDR2 is YYREEE (reference sequence). The CDR3 is 14 amino acids. The CDR3 sequence: CASSLPGGGEKLFF.

This clonotype ranks as medium-sized (0.01 to 0.1%) in terms of frequency. This rearrangement joins TRBV19 to TRBJ1-6; TCRdb indicates TRBD1, and absent DNA this call remains unverified. This CDR3 spans 12 amino acids. Germline V lookup: CDR1 LNHDA, CDR2 SQIVND (reference sequence). CDR3: CASSLGDSPLHF.

The chain links TRBV24-1 to TRBJ2-3. The CDR3 is 16 residues long. Germline V gene lookup returns CDR1 KGHDR and CDR2 SFDVKD. The CDR3 here is CATSEPDSASADTQYF.

The chain recombines TRBV6-2 or TRBV6-3 with TRBJ2-7. The CDR3 length is 13 residues. The V gene's germline CDR1 is MNHEY and CDR2 SVGEGT. CDR3 residues: CASSYPGIYEQYF.

Here the CDR3 reads CASSAPPGLPMAQYF. The gene calls are TRBV7-2 and TRBJ2-5; TCRdb outputs TRBD2, but without DNA this stays unchecked. The CDR3 runs 15 residues. Per germline, CDR1 SGHTA and CDR2 FQGNSA.

This clonotype is identified as medium-sized from frequency. The chain has TRBV19 and TRBJ2-5; as DNA is missing, the TRBD1 call by TCRdb cannot be tested. Germline V gene lookup returns CDR1 LNHDA and CDR2 SQIVND (reference sequence). This CDR3 comprises 15 residues. Here the CDR3 reads CASGGQGASEETQYF. The full variable domain, completed using reference TRBV19 and TRBJ2-5, is DGGITQSPKYLFRKEGQNVTLSCEQNLNHDAMYWYRQDPGQGLRLIYYSQIVNDFQKGDIAEGYSVSREKKESFPLTVTSAQKNPTAFYLCASGGQGASEETQYFGPGTRLLVL.

CDR3: CASRLYSTGQGFAEAFF. The rearrangement joins TRBV19 to TRBJ1-1; lacking DNA, the TRBD1 call made by TCRdb goes unchecked. The CDR3 extends over 17 amino acids. Germline V CDR1 and CDR2: LNHDA, SQIVND (reference sequence).

This clonotype is medium-sized by frequency. J is TRBJ2-3 and V is TRBV18; TCRdb calls TRBD2, which cannot be checked without DNA. CDR1 is KGHSH and CDR2 is LQKENI in the germline V gene. This CDR3 region has 15 residues. CDR3 in amino acids: CASSPQRGGRDTQYF.

The rearrangement uses TRBV13 and TRBJ2-1; TCRdb proposes TRBD1, but this gene call is untestable without DNA. Germline V gene sequence: CDR1 PRHDT, CDR2 FYEKMQ (reference sequence). The CDR3 loop spans 17 amino acids. This chain's CDR3 is CASSDSRAGGTYNEQFF. Full variable domain (rest looked up from reference TRBV13 and TRBJ2-1): AAGVIQSPRHLIKEKRETATLKCYPIPRHDTVYWYQQGPGQDPQFLISFYEKMQSDKGSIPDRFSAQQFSDYHSELNMSSLELGDSALYFCASSDSRAGGTYNEQFFGPGTRLTVL.

This clonotype is medium-sized by frequency. V usage is TRBV6-1 and J usage is TRBJ2-3; without DNA, the TCRdb call of TRBD1 cannot be checked. The CDR3 runs 14 residues. Germline CDR1 is MNHNS and CDR2 is SASEGT. The CDR3: CAMHAGVSTDTQYF.

The rearrangement links TRBV6-5 to TRBJ2-5; as DNA is missing, the TRBD2 call by TCRdb cannot be tested. This CDR3 is 15 amino acids long. CDR1 is MNHEY and CDR2 is SVGAGI in the germline V gene. CDR3 residues: CASSPWTSGQETQYF.

The chain combines TRBV5-4 with TRBJ2-1; TCRdb indicates TRBD1, and absent DNA this call remains unverified. CDR1 SGHNT and CDR2 YYREEE come from the germline V gene (reference sequence). The CDR3 is 16 amino acids. The CDR3 region is CASSFGGTVSYNEQFF.